This TCR beta chain was obtained from a study of T cell repertoires in cytomegalovirus infection. In the study overall: Selected CMV epitopes included recently identified HLA-C-restricted ones as well as well-studied HLA-B-restricted ones. Indicated by public TCR beta signatures were CMV infection and matching HLA type.

Whole-study results and caveats: CMV carriers with the relevant HLA were identified by cumulative public TCR beta family frequency. HLA-C-restricted, CMV-specific TCR beta clonotypes were dominant ex vivo.

As to this clonotype: The antigen is unknown.

One entry per CDR3 protein, called by TCRdb with MiXCR from the reads. The repertoire holds about 920,000 distinct CDR3 sequences, with 31% as singletons. The TCR originated in a human donor in good health (CMV status not recorded). Some clones in this sample may be carry-over from other donors' samples. Material: cultured CD8+ T cells from PBMCs, obtained from culture after CMV antigen stimulation.

The chain's CDR3 is CATKDGPNEKLFF. CDR3 DNA: TGTGCCACCAAGGACGGACCTAATGAAAAACTGTTTTTT. The chain carries TRBV2 and TRBJ1-4; no clear D gene. This CDR3 spans 13 amino acids. Germline CDR1 reads SNHLY; CDR2 reads FYNNEI. Deletions cut 10 bases from V and 3 bases from J, with 12 bases between. The variable domain in full, with the rest retrieved from reference TRBV2 and TRBJ1-4, is EPEVTQTPSHQVTQMGQEVILRCVPISNHLYFYWYRQILGQKVEFLVSFYNNEISEKSEIFDDQFSVERPDGSNFTLKIRSTKLEDSAMYFCATKDGPNEKLFFGSGTQLSVL.